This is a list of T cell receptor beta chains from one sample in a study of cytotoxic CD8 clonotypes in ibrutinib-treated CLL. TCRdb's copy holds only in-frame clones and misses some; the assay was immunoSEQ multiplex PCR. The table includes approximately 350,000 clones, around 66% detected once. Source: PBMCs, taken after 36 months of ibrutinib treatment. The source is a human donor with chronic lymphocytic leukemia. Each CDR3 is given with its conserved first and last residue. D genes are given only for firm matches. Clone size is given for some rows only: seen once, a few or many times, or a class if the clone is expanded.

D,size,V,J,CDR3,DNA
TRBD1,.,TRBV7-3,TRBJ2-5,CASSSPDRGRTQETQYF,TGTGCCAGCAGCTCTCCGGACAGGGGCAGAACCCAAGAGACCCAGTACTTC
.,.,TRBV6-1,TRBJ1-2,CASSALERGYTF,TGTGCCAGCAGCGCACTAGAAAGGGGCTACACCTTC
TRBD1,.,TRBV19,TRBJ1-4,CATMTGGFTNEKLFF,TGTGCCACTATGACAGGGGGCTTCACTAATGAAAAACTGTTTTTT
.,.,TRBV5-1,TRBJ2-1,CASSLAGPDWEFF,TGCGCCAGCAGCTTGGCCGGGCCGGATTGGGAGTTCTTC
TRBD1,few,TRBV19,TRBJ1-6,CASSIPRDRGNGSPLHF,TGTGCCAGTAGTATACCCCGGGACAGGGGGAATGGTTCACCCCTCCACTTT
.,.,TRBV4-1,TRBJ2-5,CASSQIGLVTQYF,TGCGCCAGCAGCCAAATAGGGTTGGTGACCCAGTACTTC
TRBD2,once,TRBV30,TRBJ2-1,CAWSGTSGGPGEQFF,TGTGCCTGGAGCGGCACTAGCGGGGGCCCTGGTGAGCAGTTCTTC
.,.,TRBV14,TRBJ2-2,CASSQRTPLNTGELFF,TGTGCCAGCAGCCAGAGGACACCGTTGAACACCGGGGAGCTGTTTTTT
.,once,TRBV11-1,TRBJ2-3,CASSLSFRENTQYF,TGTGCCAGCAGCTTATCTTTTCGGGAAAATACGCAGTATTTT
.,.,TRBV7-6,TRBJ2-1,CASSLVPSNEQFF,TGTGCCAGCAGCTTAGTTCCGAGCAATGAGCAGTTCTTC
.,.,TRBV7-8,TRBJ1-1,CASSPFGGAAAFF,TGTGCCAGCAGCCCATTCGGGGGGGCTGCTGCTTTCTTT
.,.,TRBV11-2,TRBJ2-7,CASSLRSGLTAYEQYF,TGTGCCAGCAGCTTACGATCGGGCCTCACCGCCTACGAGCAGTACTTC
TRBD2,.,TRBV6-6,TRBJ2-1,CASSSTGLSRSEQFF,TGTGCCAGCAGTTCAACGGGACTAAGCCGAAGTGAGCAGTTCTTC
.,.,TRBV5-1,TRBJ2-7,CASTAVFEGEQYF,TGCGCCAGCACAGCAGTCTTCGAGGGGGAGCAGTACTTC
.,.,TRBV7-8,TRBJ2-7,CASSPTHSYEQYF,TGTGCCAGCAGCCCCACACATTCCTACGAGCAGTACTTC
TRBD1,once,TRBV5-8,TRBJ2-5,CASSLPGQGGETQYF,TGTGCCAGCAGCTTGCCGGGACAGGGCGGCGAGACCCAGTACTTC
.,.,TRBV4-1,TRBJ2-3,CASSQDSRGDTQYF,TGCGCCAGCAGCCAAGATTCCCGCGGGGATACGCAGTATTTT
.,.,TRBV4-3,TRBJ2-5,CASSLLGGRETQYF,TGCGCCAGCAGCCTGTTGGGGGGGCGGGAGACCCAGTACTTC
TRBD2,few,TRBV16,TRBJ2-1,CASSLGLAGNEQFF,TGTGCCAGCAGCCTAGGACTAGCGGGAAATGAGCAGTTCTTC
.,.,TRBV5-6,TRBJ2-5,CASSPNPFRQETQYF,TGTGCCAGCAGCCCCAACCCCTTTCGCCAAGAGACCCAGTACTTC
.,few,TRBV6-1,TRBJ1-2,CASVRGWGDGYTF,TGTGCCAGCGTCCGAGGGTGGGGGGATGGCTACACCTTC